These 25 T cell receptor beta chains share one sample of origin, sequenced in a study of T cells in Graves' hyperthyroidism and ophthalmopathy. Amplification targeted TCR beta CDR3 regions from RNA transcripts. The HTBI primer set was used in a first-round RT-PCR of the TCR CDR3. TCRdb recomputed calls from the multiplex PCR reads with MiXCR, one row per CDR3 protein. The sample has hundreds of thousands of distinct CDR3 sequences, roughly a third seen once; the top ten hold around 30%. Sequenced input: blood. Receptors were obtained from a middle-aged woman with Graves' hyperthyroidism.

There are many counts of this clonotype. J is TRBJ2-5 and V is TRBV13; 9 nucleotides match TRBD1. Unmatched junction bases numbered 4, after V lost 4 bases and J lost 4 bases. Germline values: CDR1 PRHDT, CDR2 FYEKMQ (reference sequence). This CDR3 contains 14 residues. CDR3: CASSSGQGRETQYF. In DNA, the CDR3 is TGTGCCAGCAGCTCAGGACAGGGGAGAGAGACCCAGTACTTC.

The chain carries TRBV6-5 and TRBJ1-3; 8 positions agree with TRBD1. CDR1 is MNHEY, CDR2 SVGAGI, per germline. The ends lost 5 bases at V and 8 bases at J; junction bases unmatched: 5. The CDR3 sequence is 13 residues long. CDR3 in DNA: TGTGCCAGCAGTGGACAGGGTGGTTACACCATATATTTT. This gives the protein CASSGQGGYTIYF.

This clonotype has more than one count but fewer than ten. The CDR3 sequence: CASSPNMSPNYGYTF. CDR3 DNA sequence: TGTGCCAGCAGCCCAAACATGTCTCCGAACTATGGCTACACCTTC. V gene TRBV5-6 combines with J gene TRBJ1-2, with D unclear. The CDR3 is 15 amino acids. The ends were cut back, 4 bases at V and 2 bases at J, with 15 bases in the middle. Germline CDR1 and CDR2: SGHDT and YYEEEE.

This chain connects TRBV20-1 to TRBJ2-7; 10 bases line up with TRBD2. CDR3 size: 14 residues. The V segment lost 3 bases and the J segment 2 bases; nucleotides outside the gene matches: 4. CDR1 DFQATT and CDR2 SNEGSKA come from the germline V gene (reference sequence). CDR3 nucleotides: TGCAGTGCTAGTGGGCTAGCGGGAGCCTACGAGCAGTACTTC. Translation gives CSASGLAGAYEQYF.

The chain carries TRBV5-8 and TRBJ2-5, with 7 bases matching TRBD2. The length of the CDR3 is 17 residues. J gave up 0 bases and V 0 bases, and 8 bases lay outside the gene matches. From germline, CDR1 is SGHTS and CDR2 YDEGEE. The CDR3 DNA sequence: TGTGCCAGCAGCTTGGGGGACTATTCGACGTACCAAGAGACCCAGTACTTC. Translation gives CASSLGDYSTYQETQYF.

Regarding this clonotype: The CDR3 does not end in the conserved phenylalanine or tryptophan, so this is likely a read error. The DNA is omitted, as the CDR3 cannot be located on it reliably, and the CDR3 follows TCRdb's listing. The rearrangement uses TRBV7-3 and TRBJ1-6. The CDR3 length equals 11 residues, ends included. Germline V CDR1 and CDR2: SGHTA, FQGTGA. CDR3 protein: CASSLTVSCQL.

V gene TRBV2 combines with J gene TRBJ2-6, with 7 positions matching TRBD2. CDR3 length: 15 amino acids. V lost 8 bases, J lost 0 bases, and 4 bases stayed unmatched. Germline CDR1 is SNHLY and CDR2 is FYNNEI. The CDR3 region has the DNA TGTGCCAGCGGGAGGGGAAGCTCTGGGGCCAACGTCCTGACTTTC. It encodes CASGRGSSGANVLTF.

This clonotype was counted many times. This chain connects TRBV20-1 to TRBJ2-5; tentatively, D is TRBD1 (6 bases). The CDR3 has 13 residues. V lost 2 bases, J lost 4 bases, and 11 bases lay in between. CDR1 is DFQATT, CDR2 SNEGSKA, per germline (reference sequence). For the CDR3, the DNA is TGCAGTGCTAGACACCCAGGGGCAGAGACCCAGTACTTC. Its protein is CSARHPGAETQYF.

This chain uses TRBV5-1 with TRBJ2-7; TRBD1 aligns across 7 bases. This CDR3 is built from 14 residues. V shed 0 bases, J shed 4 bases, and the junction held 4 bases outside the gene matches. CDR1 and CDR2 (germline): SGHRS, YFSETQ. Here the CDR3 reads CASSLGTGYYEQYF. CDR3 DNA sequence: TGCGCCAGCAGCTTGGGGACAGGTTATTACGAGCAGTACTTC.

Ten or more counts support this clonotype. The rearrangement uses TRBV29-1 and TRBJ1-2; 7 bases align to TRBD1. The CDR3 contains 13 residues. Germline CDR1 reads SQVTM; CDR2 reads ANQGSEA. V was pared by 1 base and J by 8 bases, with 7 bases of the junction left unmatched. The CDR3 is CSVEGNTGDGYTF. The CDR3, as DNA: TGCAGCGTTGAAGGTAATACAGGGGACGGCTACACCTTC.

This clonotype has a count of ten or more. This chain links TRBV5-6 with TRBJ2-7; weak D call: TRBD2 (5 bases). Trimming removed 5 bases from V and 0 bases from J, with 9 bases in between. Germline lookup yields CDR1 SGHDT and CDR2 YYEEEE. The CDR3 is 13 residues long. CDR3 sequence (DNA): TGTGCCAGCAGACTCCGGGACTCCTACGAGCAGTACTTC. Translation gives CASRLRDSYEQYF.

This clonotype was counted at least ten times. The chain recombines TRBV6-5 with TRBJ2-5; maybe TRBD1 (6 bases). Trimming removed 6 bases at V and 5 bases at J, with 19 bases between. The CDR3 contains 15 residues. Germline loops: CDR1 MNHEY, CDR2 SVGAGI. The CDR3 here is CASSLNGQLPETQYF. The DNA for the CDR3 is TGTGCCAGCAGCTTAAACGGACAGTTGCCGGAGACCCAGTACTTC.

In this sample, this clonotype turned up a few times. The chain recombines TRBV19 with TRBJ2-3, with D unclear. This CDR3 is built from 14 residues. Germline CDR1 is LNHDA and CDR2 is SQIVND (reference sequence). V dropped 3 bases and J dropped 0 bases, with 7 bases sitting between them. Here the CDR3 DNA reads TGTGCCAGTAGTATCGATCCTAGCACAGATACGCAGTATTTT. It encodes CASSIDPSTDTQYF.

In its sample, this clonotype was seen once. At one end, the junction sequence differs from germline, possibly due to a read error. J is TRBJ2-5 and V is TRBV12-3 or TRBV12-4; D is uncertain. The CDR3 consists of 13 residues. The CDR3 bases are TGTGCCAGCAGTTTACCGGGTGAGGAGACCCAGCACTTC. Amino acids: CASSLPGEETQHF.

This clonotype was counted many times. V usage is TRBV29-1 and J usage is TRBJ1-2, with 10 bases fitting TRBD1. The junction had 9 bases not matched to a gene; V was cut back by 1 base and J by 1 base. Looked up from germline, CDR1 is SQVTM and CDR2 is ANQGSEA. The CDR3 has 17 residues. CDR3 coding DNA: TGCAGCGTTGAAGGCGGGACAGGGGCATCCCTTAACTATGGCTACACCTTC. This gives the protein CSVEGGTGASLNYGYTF.

This chain links TRBV15 with TRBJ1-1; TRBD1 matches at 11 bases. The germline V gene encodes CDR1 LNHNV and CDR2 YYDKDF (reference sequence). The J segment lost 9 bases and the V segment lost 0 bases, leaving 9 bases of the junction unmatched. The CDR3 length is 16 residues. The CDR3 coding sequence is TGTGCCACCAGCAGAGAGAATGGACAGGGGGCGCAAAAAGCTTTCTTT. It codes for CATSRENGQGAQKAFF.

This chain uses TRBV5-1 with TRBJ1-4; TRBD1 matches 8 bases. The CDR3 runs to 13 residues. With V trimmed by 4 bases and J by 8 bases, 4 bases remained unmatched. Germline V lookup: CDR1 SGHRS, CDR2 YFSETQ. This chain's CDR3 is CASSEQGEEKLFF. The CDR3 coding sequence is TGCGCCAGCAGCGAACAGGGGGAAGAAAAACTGTTTTTT. The full variable domain, its missing parts supplied by reference TRBV5-1 and TRBJ1-4, is KAGVTQTPRYLIKTRGQQVTLSCSPISGHRSVSWYQQTPGQGLQFLFEYFSETQRNKGNFPGRFSGRQFSNSRSEMNVSTLELGDSALYLCASSEQGEEKLFFGSGTQLSVL.

This clonotype showed up many times. The genes are TRBV4-1 and TRBJ1-5; the D is unclear. CDR1 is MGHRA and CDR2 is YSYEKL in the germline V gene. There are 14 residues in the CDR3. V gave up 0 bases and J gave up 6 bases, with 9 bases separating them. This CDR3 is CASSQDEGGQPQHF. The CDR3, as DNA: TGCGCCAGCAGCCAAGACGAGGGTGGTCAGCCCCAGCATTTT.

As to this clonotype: A junction boundary mismatches the germline segment, possibly from a read error. The chain recombines TRBV7-9 with TRBJ1-6; D is unclear. There are 14 residues in the CDR3. CDR1 is SEHNR, CDR2 FQNEAQ, per germline (reference sequence). This chain's CDR3 is CASSLDRYSSPLHF. DNA for the CDR3: TGTGCCAGCAGCTTAGACCGATATAGTTCACCCCTCCACTTT.

This chain joins TRBV7-8 and TRBJ1-1, with 7 positions matching TRBD1. The CDR3 has 14 residues. Germline loops: CDR1 SGHVS, CDR2 FQNEAQ. The ends lost 5 bases at V and 10 bases at J; junction bases unmatched: 13. CDR3 residues: CASSQESAGTAAFF. The CDR3 nucleotides read TGTGCCAGCAGCCAAGAATCTGCTGGGACAGCAGCTTTCTTT.

The chain couples TRBV24-1 to TRBJ2-1, with a weak D call TRBD2 (6 bases). CDR1 is KGHDR, CDR2 SFDVKD, per germline. The CDR3 is 11 amino acids. The ends were cut back, 12 bases at V and 8 bases at J, with 13 bases in the middle. CDR3 protein: CAGGKRDEQFF. CDR3 DNA sequence: TGTGCCGGAGGTAAGCGGGATGAGCAGTTCTTC.

V gene TRBV28 combines with J gene TRBJ2-7; the D is unclear. The CDR3 loop spans 12 amino acids. Deletions cut 6 bases from V and 7 bases from J, with 13 bases between. Germline V gene sequence: CDR1 MDHEN, CDR2 SYDVKM. CDR3: CASRTSEWEQYF. CDR3 in DNA: TGTGCCAGCAGAACCTCGGAGTGGGAGCAGTACTTC. The whole variable domain, filled in from reference TRBV28 and TRBJ2-7, reads DVKVTQSSRYLVKRTGEKVFLECVQDMDHENMFWYRQDPGLGLRLIYFSYDVKMKEKGDIPEGYSVSREKKERFSLILESASTNQTSMYLCASRTSEWEQYFGPGTRLTVT.

This clonotype was seen many times. The rearrangement joins TRBV6-6 to TRBJ1-3; D ambiguous. The V end lost 2 bases, the J end lost 0 bases, and 11 bases lay between the germline ends. The germline CDR1 and CDR2 sequences are MNHNY and SVGAGI (reference sequence). CDR3 length equals 16 residues. CDR3 DNA: TGTGCCAGCAGTTACGCATCTCGACACTCTGGAAACACCATATATTTT. Its protein product is CASSYASRHSGNTIYF.

The chain has TRBV4-3 and TRBJ1-5; TRBD1 matches at 10 bases. The CDR3 is 16 residues long. The V segment lost 0 bases and the J segment 7 bases; nucleotides outside the gene matches: 6. The V gene's germline CDR1 is LGHNA and CDR2 YSLEER. As DNA, the CDR3 is TGCGCCAGCAGCCAAGATAGGACAGGGGGAAGACAGCCCCAGCATTTT. Amino acids: CASSQDRTGGRQPQHF.

The chain carries TRBV25-1 and TRBJ1-6, with a tentative D call TRBD1 (5 bases). The CDR3 is 13 amino acids. Trimming removed 8 bases at V and 4 bases at J, with 9 bases between. Germline values: CDR1 MGHDK, CDR2 SYGVNS. Written as DNA, the CDR3 is TGTGCCAGCCGGGACGGTTATAATTCACCCCTCCACTTT. Its translation is CASRDGYNSPLHF.